The 22 T cell receptor beta chains given below trace back to one sample, sequenced in a study of cytomegalovirus exposure and HLA in healthy donors. Primers included in the PCR were 60 Vbeta and 13 Jbeta primers. Sequencing used immunoSEQ multiplex PCR; TCRdb keeps in-frame clones, though not all of them. This table holds 150,000 to 200,000 clones, almost 80% found once. Specimen: PBMCs. Every receptor here comes from a woman aged 50 to 60 in good health and CMV-seropositive.

The rearrangement uses TRBV5-1 and TRBJ2-7, with 9 bases lining up with TRBD1. J lost 2 bases, V lost 4 bases, and 4 bases had no gene match. CDR3 length equals 14 residues. The germline gives CDR1 SGHRS, CDR2 YFSETQ. The CDR3: CASSPGTGTYEQYF. CDR3 bases: TGCGCCAGCAGCCCCGGGACAGGGACCTACGAGCAGTACTTC.

The V gene is TRBV2, the J gene TRBJ2-1; 7 bases are a match to TRBD1. Germline CDR1 and CDR2: SNHLY and FYNNEI. The V gene end was trimmed by 5 bases and the J gene end by 7 bases; junction bases not matched to a gene: 5. This CDR3 is built from 13 residues. The CDR3 spells CASSSDRRNEQFF. The CDR3 DNA sequence: TGTGCCAGCAGTTCGGACAGGAGGAATGAGCAGTTCTTC.

The rearrangement uses TRBV5-4 and TRBJ1-1, with no clear D. The CDR3 consists of 12 residues. Germline CDR1 SGHNT, CDR2 YYREEE (reference sequence). V lost 0 bases, J lost 6 bases, and 6 bases lay in between. The CDR3: CASSLDIAEAFF. For the CDR3, the DNA is TGTGCCAGCAGCTTGGATATCGCTGAAGCTTTCTTT.

The gene calls are TRBV30 and TRBJ2-7, with a possible D match to TRBD1 (5 bases). The CDR3 totals 13 residues. Germline V lookup: CDR1 GTSNPN, CDR2 SVGIG (reference sequence). Trimming took off 0 bases at V and 2 bases at J, with 8 bases between the two ends. The CDR3: CAWSVGDTYEQYF. In DNA form, the CDR3 reads TGTGCCTGGAGTGTAGGGGATACCTACGAGCAGTACTTC.

J is TRBJ2-2 and V is TRBV5-8; weak D call: TRBD2 (7 bases). Germline assignment: CDR1 SGHTS and CDR2 YDEGEE. CDR3 length equals 17 residues. The ends were cut back, 0 bases at V and 1 base at J, with 13 bases in the middle. The CDR3 here is CASSLVWGGLNTGELFF. The CDR3 coding sequence is TGTGCCAGCAGCTTGGTATGGGGGGGCTTGAACACCGGGGAGCTGTTTTTT.

J is TRBJ2-2 and V is TRBV6-1, with 8 positions matching TRBD1. The CDR3 contains 15 residues. The V gene's germline CDR1 is MNHNS and CDR2 SASEGT. Trimming removed 3 bases from V and 6 bases from J; junction bases left unmatched: 6. The CDR3: CASSERTGSSGELFF. The CDR3 DNA follows: TGTGCCAGCAGTGAGAGGACAGGGAGTTCCGGGGAGCTGTTTTTT.

The chain employs TRBV5-6 and TRBJ2-7; 7 nucleotides match TRBD1. The V segment lost 3 bases and the J segment 5 bases; nucleotides outside the gene matches: 8. The germline CDR1 and CDR2 sequences are SGHDT and YYEEEE. This CDR3 is 14 amino acids long. This chain's CDR3 is CASSWSETGNEQYF. The CDR3 nucleotides read TGTGCCAGCAGCTGGTCGGAGACAGGGAACGAGCAGTACTTC. The entire variable domain, with the rest obtained from reference TRBV5-6 and TRBJ2-7, is as follows: DAGVTQSPTHLIKTRGQQVTLRCSPKSGHDTVSWYQQALGQGPQFIFQYYEEEERQRGNFPDRFSGHQFPNYSSELNVNALLLGDSALYLCASSWSETGNEQYFGPGTRLTVT.

V gene TRBV28 combines with J gene TRBJ1-2; D is possibly TRBD1 (6 bases). From germline, CDR1 is MDHEN and CDR2 SYDVKM. This CDR3 is 14 amino acids long. Trimming took off 4 bases at V and 4 bases at J, with 13 bases between the two ends. The CDR3 DNA sequence: TGTGCCAGCAGTTCCCCCGGCAGGGGCTATGGCTACACCTTC. Protein product: CASSSPGRGYGYTF.

The chain carries TRBV2 and TRBJ2-5; D might be TRBD2 (5 bases). Trimming shortened V by 6 bases and J by 5 bases, and 10 bases separated the two germline ends. The germline CDR1 and CDR2 sequences are SNHLY and FYNNEI. The CDR3 has 12 amino acids. The CDR3 protein is CASRLRGETQYF. The DNA of the CDR3 is TGTGCCAGCAGACTAAGAGGGGAGACCCAGTACTTC.

The chain recombines TRBV4-1 with TRBJ2-3; the match to TRBD2 covers 15 bases. Trimming cost V 4 bases and J 4 bases; bases outside gene matches: 6. Per the germline V gene, CDR1 is MGHRA and CDR2 is YSYEKL. The CDR3 spans 17 residues. CDR3 sequence reads: CASSRRTSGGVADTQYF. CDR3 bases: TGCGCCAGCAGCCGCCGGACTAGCGGGGGGGTCGCAGATACGCAGTATTTT.

In regard to this clone: The sample holds other DNA sequences that translate to the same CDR3. J is TRBJ2-7 and V is TRBV18; 14 bases are shared with TRBD2. Per germline, CDR1 KGHSH and CDR2 LQKENI. Trimming cost V 3 bases and J 3 bases; bases outside gene matches: 4. This CDR3 comprises 16 residues. The CDR3: CASSPGLAGVVYEQYF. CDR3 bases: TGTGCCAGCTCACCGGGACTAGCGGGAGTTGTCTACGAGCAGTACTTC.

This chain connects TRBV27 to TRBJ2-7, with TRBD2 identical over 7 bases. Germline V CDR1 and CDR2: MNHEY, SMNVEV (reference sequence). The V segment lost 2 bases and the J segment 2 bases; nucleotides outside the gene matches: 3. The CDR3 spans 14 residues. The CDR3 region is CASSLRGSTYEQYF. CDR3 nucleotides: TGTGCCAGCAGTTTACGCGGGAGTACCTACGAGCAGTACTTC.

The chain employs TRBV10-2 and TRBJ2-1; TRBD2 aligns across 12 bases. J gave up 6 bases and V 7 bases, and 10 bases lay outside the gene matches. This CDR3 contains 16 residues. The V gene's germline CDR1 is WSHSY and CDR2 SAAADI. CDR3 sequence reads: CASISSGGVLGNEQFF. The CDR3 nucleotides are TGCGCCAGCATATCTAGCGGGGGGGTCTTGGGCAATGAGCAGTTCTTC.

This clone was observed a few times. This chain uses TRBV7-9 with TRBJ2-6; D may be TRBD1 (5 bases). V dropped 3 bases and J dropped 2 bases, with 8 bases sitting between them. The CDR3 spans 15 residues. Germline-derived CDR1 and CDR2 are SEHNR and FQNEAQ (reference sequence). This CDR3 is CASSLQGTGANVLTF. For the CDR3, the DNA is TGTGCCAGCAGCTTGCAGGGCACTGGGGCCAACGTCCTGACTTTC.

This chain links TRBV6-1 with TRBJ2-7; 13 bases are a match to TRBD2. CDR1 and CDR2 from the germline V gene are MNHNS and SASEGT. The J segment lost 6 bases and the V segment lost 7 bases, leaving 6 bases of the junction unmatched. The CDR3 is made up of 14 amino acids. This chain's CDR3 is CASISTSGRGEQYF. The CDR3 bases are TGTGCCAGCATCTCTACTAGCGGGAGGGGCGAGCAGTACTTC.

The V call is TRBV29-1, the J call TRBJ2-7, with 7 bases lining up with TRBD1. Germline V CDR1 and CDR2: SQVTM, ANQGSEA. The CDR3 contains 15 residues. Germline trimming cut 6 bases from V and 3 bases from J; bases unmatched to any gene: 14. The CDR3 bases are TGCAGCGTCGATTCCGGGGACAGACCTTTCTACGAGCAGTACTTC. Translation gives CSVDSGDRPFYEQYF.

This chain joins TRBV18 and TRBJ2-7, with 9 bases that match TRBD2. The length of the CDR3 is 13 residues. CDR1 is KGHSH and CDR2 is LQKENI in the germline V gene. The ends lost 3 bases at V and 4 bases at J; junction bases unmatched: 1. CDR3 in DNA: TGTGCCAGCTCACCGGCGGGGGGGTACGAGCAGTACTTC. Protein product: CASSPAGGYEQYF. Variable domain in full (rest from reference TRBV18 and TRBJ2-7): NAGVMQNPRHLVRRRGQEARLRCSPMKGHSHVYWYRQLPEEGLKFMVYLQKENIIDESGMPKERFSAEFPKEGPSILRIQQVVRGDSAAYFCASSPAGGYEQYFGPGTRLTVT.

The chain links TRBV7-2 to TRBJ1-2, with a possible D match to TRBD1 (6 bases). V lost 1 base and J 3 bases, leaving 12 bases between the germline ends. Germline CDR1 is SGHTA and CDR2 is FQGNSA. The CDR3 is made up of 15 amino acids. DNA for the CDR3: TGTGCCAGCAGCTTAGGGGGGCCTGGGGACTATGGCTACACCTTC. This codes for CASSLGGPGDYGYTF.

The chain combines TRBV7-2 with TRBJ2-3; 11 positions match TRBD2. J gave up 7 bases and V 2 bases, and 5 bases lay outside the gene matches. The CDR3 runs to 15 residues. Germline assignment: CDR1 SGHTA and CDR2 FQGNSA. CDR3 in amino acids: CASSLTSGGGYTQYF. The CDR3 DNA sequence: TGTGCCAGCAGCTTAACTAGCGGGGGTGGTTATACGCAGTATTTT. The full variable domain, in which reference TRBV7-2 and TRBJ2-3 provide the parts outside the CDR3, is GAGVSQSPSNKVTEKGKDVELRCDPISGHTALYWYRQSLGQGLEFLIYFQGNSAPDKSGLPSDRFSAERTGGSVSTLTIQRTQQEDSAVYLCASSLTSGGGYTQYFGPGTRLTVL.

The chain joins TRBV19 to TRBJ1-2; 7 bases align to TRBD1. Germline-derived CDR1 and CDR2 are LNHDA and SQIVND (reference sequence). After removal of 6 bases from V and 9 bases from J, the junction contained 13 bases not matched to a gene. The CDR3 covers 14 residues. The CDR3 coding sequence is TGTGCCAGTAGAGCCGTGGACAGGAGGGAGAGCTACACCTTC. It encodes CASRAVDRRESYTF.

The chain links TRBV4-3 to TRBJ1-2, with 7 nucleotides matching TRBD1. The germline CDR1 and CDR2 sequences are LGHNA and YSLEER. V was pared by 1 base and J by 5 bases, with 4 bases of the junction left unmatched. There are 14 residues in the CDR3. For the CDR3, the DNA is TGCGCCAGCAGCCAAGCGACAGGGCTTTATGGCTACACCTTC. The encoded protein is CASSQATGLYGYTF.

The V gene is TRBV5-1, the J gene TRBJ2-5; D gene unclear. The germline V gene encodes CDR1 SGHRS and CDR2 YFSETQ. Between the trimmed V and J ends, which lost 5 bases and 2 bases, there was a span of 13 bases. The CDR3 totals 14 residues. The CDR3 region has the DNA TGCGCCAGCAGTTCGTGGGCCACACAAGAGACCCAGTACTTC. Translation: CASSSWATQETQYF.